This TCR beta chain was captured by sequencing in a study of sequential checkpoint blockade in melanoma. Overall study context: After both sequences, patients received maintenance nivolumab.

The germline gives CDR1 MGHRA, CDR2 YSYEKL. Trimming cost V 0 bases and J 0 bases; bases outside gene matches: 5. The CDR3 spans 16 residues. Treatment in this sample: randomized to nivolumab then ipilimumab (arm A) or the reverse (arm B). Patients had received no earlier DNA-damaging chemotherapy. PBMC sorting kept live CD3+CD8+ cells without CD19 or CD56. The data were produced by immunoSEQ multiplex PCR, yet TCRdb's version contains in-frame clones alone and is incomplete. The sample has 25,000 to 30,000 clones; 70% to 85% are singletons. This sequence was found in a human donor with melanoma. The chain employs TRBV4-1 and TRBJ2-7; TRBD2 matches at 7 bases. Sample: CD8+ T cells sorted from blood (inferred from file names), taken from a patient given nivolumab and ipilimumab in sequence. The CDR3 nucleotides are TGCGCCAGCAGCCAAGAGGTCCGCGGGGGCTCCTACGAGCAGTACTTC. Translation: CASSQEVRGGSYEQYF.